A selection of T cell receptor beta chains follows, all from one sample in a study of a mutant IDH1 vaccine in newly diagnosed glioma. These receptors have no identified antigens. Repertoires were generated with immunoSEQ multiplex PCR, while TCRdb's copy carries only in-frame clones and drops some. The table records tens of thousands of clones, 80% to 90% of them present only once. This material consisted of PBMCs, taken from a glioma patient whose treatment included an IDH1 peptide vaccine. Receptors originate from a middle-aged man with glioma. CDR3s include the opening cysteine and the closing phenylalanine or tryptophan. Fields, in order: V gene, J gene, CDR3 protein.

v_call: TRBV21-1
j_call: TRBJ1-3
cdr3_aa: CASSTPGQASGNTIYF

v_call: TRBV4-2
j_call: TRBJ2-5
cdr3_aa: CASSSGSSGREETQYF

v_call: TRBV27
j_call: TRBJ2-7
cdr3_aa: CASNILLAGSYEQYF

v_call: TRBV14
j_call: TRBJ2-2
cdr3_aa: CASSQLLRSGGELFF

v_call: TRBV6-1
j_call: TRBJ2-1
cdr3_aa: CASSEPRTGPVDEQFF

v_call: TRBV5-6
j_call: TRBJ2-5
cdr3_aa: CASSLRLGETQYF

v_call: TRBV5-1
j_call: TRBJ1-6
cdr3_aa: CASSLSGYSPLHF

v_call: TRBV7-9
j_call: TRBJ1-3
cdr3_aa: CASSLFPNTIYF

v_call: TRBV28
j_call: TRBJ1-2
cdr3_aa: CASRTTGYPGYTF

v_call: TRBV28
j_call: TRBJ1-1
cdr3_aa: CASSPRQGAWRAFF

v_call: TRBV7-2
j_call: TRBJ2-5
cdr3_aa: CASSLMQRREVETQYF

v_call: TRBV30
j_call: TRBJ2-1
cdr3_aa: CAWSVGTRQFF

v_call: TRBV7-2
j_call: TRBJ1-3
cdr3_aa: CASSRETGSSGNTIYF

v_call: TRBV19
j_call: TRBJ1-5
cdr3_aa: CASSTLGGPQHF

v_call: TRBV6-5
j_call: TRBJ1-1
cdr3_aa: CASKLQGKAFF

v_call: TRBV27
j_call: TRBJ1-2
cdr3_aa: CASSPRDRANNYGYTF

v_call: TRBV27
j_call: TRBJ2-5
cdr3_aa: CASRPDTSSSQETQYF

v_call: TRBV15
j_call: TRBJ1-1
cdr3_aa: CATSLYLSGGTEAFF

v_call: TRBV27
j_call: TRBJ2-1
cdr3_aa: CASSLRGLIGNEQFF

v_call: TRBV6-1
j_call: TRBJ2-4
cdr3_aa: CASSGTGRMENIQYF

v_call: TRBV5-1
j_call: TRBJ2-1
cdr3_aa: CASSLVSGRSRSRNEQFF

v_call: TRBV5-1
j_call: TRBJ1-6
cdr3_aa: CASSSIQGPGPLHF

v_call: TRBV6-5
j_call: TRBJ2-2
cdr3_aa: CASKITRQNTGELFF

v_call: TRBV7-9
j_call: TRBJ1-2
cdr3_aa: CASSSYRGQGYGYTF

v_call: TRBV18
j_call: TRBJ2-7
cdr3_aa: CASSPPGAGGEQYF

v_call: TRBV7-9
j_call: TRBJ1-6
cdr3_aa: CASSWGQAAPLHF

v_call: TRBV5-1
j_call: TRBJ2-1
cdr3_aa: CASSPGQSSYNEQFF

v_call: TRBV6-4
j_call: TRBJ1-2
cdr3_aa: CASSDEAGGLRYGYTF

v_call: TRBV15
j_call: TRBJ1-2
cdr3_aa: CATSPGQYPYGYTF

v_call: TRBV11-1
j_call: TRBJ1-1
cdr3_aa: CASSLSQAPRLPEAFF

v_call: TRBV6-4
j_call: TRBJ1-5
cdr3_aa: CASSPGTGNSQPQHF

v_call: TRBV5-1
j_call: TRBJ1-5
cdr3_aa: CASSLGGLFDQPQHF

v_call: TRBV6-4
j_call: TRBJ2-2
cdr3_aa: CASSDSDTGELFF

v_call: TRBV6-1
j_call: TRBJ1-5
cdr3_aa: CASSLDRSRDRPQHF

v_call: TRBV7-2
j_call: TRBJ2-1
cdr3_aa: CASSLPSYNEQFF

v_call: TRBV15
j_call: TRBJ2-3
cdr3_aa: CATSRDRVAGRSDTQYF

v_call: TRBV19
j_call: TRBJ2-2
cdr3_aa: CASSISGAGELFF

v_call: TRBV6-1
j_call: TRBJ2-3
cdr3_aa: CASSESKWGAQYF

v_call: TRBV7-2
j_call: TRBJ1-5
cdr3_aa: CASSASGTGLSQPQHF

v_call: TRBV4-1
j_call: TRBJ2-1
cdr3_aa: CASSQILARDSNNEQFF

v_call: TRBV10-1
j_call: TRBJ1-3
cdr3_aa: CASSSYRDLSGNTIYF

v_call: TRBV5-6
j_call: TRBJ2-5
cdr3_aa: CASSFGTRGETQYF

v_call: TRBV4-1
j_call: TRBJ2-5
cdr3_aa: CASSRSHRAGHFRETQYF

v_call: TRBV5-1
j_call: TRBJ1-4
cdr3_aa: CASSGELGGPFGVTNEKLFF

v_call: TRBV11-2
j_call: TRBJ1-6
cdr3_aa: CASSFSGTRNSPLHF

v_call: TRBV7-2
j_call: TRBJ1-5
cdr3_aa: CASSLEGPISNQPQHF

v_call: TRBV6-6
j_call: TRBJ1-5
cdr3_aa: CASSRQGSQPQHF

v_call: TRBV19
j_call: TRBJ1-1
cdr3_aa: CASFDRATEAFF

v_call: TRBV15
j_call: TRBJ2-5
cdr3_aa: CATRKPGTGLQETQYF

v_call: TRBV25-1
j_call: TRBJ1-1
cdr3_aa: CASSDMNTEAFF

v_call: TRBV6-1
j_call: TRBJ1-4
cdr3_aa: CASSEPGQGKREKLFF

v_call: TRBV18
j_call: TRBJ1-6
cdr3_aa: CASSPSKGSDSPLHF